This TCR beta chain emerged from a study of blood T cell repertoires in COVID-19. Profiling relied on immunoSEQ multiplex PCR, and the TCRdb table lists in-frame clones only, not all of them. The repertoire consists of fewer than 300,000 clones, with approximately 90% occurring once and the leading ten covering approximately 1.2%. In this sample, this clone turned up many times. CDR1 is MNHEY and CDR2 is SMNVEV in the germline V gene (reference sequence). V lost 5 bases and J lost 4, with 27 bases in between. This CDR3 spans 18 amino acids. The sequence came from a woman aged 35 to 49 with acute COVID-19. The source material was PBMCs or T cells enriched from blood (not recorded which). The chain links TRBV27 to TRBJ2-7; TRBD1 might be the D (5 bases). CDR3 DNA: TGTGCCAGCAGTGTATATTCCATCGGATGTATCAAGGGGTACGAGCAGTACGTC. This encodes CASSVYSIGCIKGYEQYV.